A single sample is the source of the 16 T cell receptor beta chains below, sequenced in a study of T cells after yellow fever vaccination. From the 5' RACE reads, TCRdb called clonotypes with MiXCR, one entry per CDR3 protein. The repertoire has about 350,000 distinct CDR3 sequences, 4.1% of them found once; the top ten carry approximately 23%. This sample comprised PBMCs, obtained 5 days after the yellow fever booster vaccination. All receptors come from a man aged 18 to 35 who received the YFV17D yellow fever vaccine.

The table lists this clonotype with a few counts. The chain combines TRBV6-2 or TRBV6-3 with TRBJ2-1; D gene unclear. CDR1 and CDR2 (germline): MNHEY, SVGEGT. The CDR3 is 11 amino acids. V lost 7 bases and J lost 3, with 4 bases in between. Written as DNA, the CDR3 is TGTGCCAGCAAGAGCTACAATGAGCAGTTCTTC. Translating gives CASKSYNEQFF.

This clonotype was counted only a few times. The genes are TRBV6-5 and TRBJ1-6; 7 nucleotides line up with TRBD1. Trimming at V came to 1 base and at J to 4 bases, leaving 4 bases not matched to a gene. CDR1 and CDR2 (germline): MNHEY, SVGAGI. The CDR3 covers 16 residues. The CDR3 bases are TGTGCCAGCAGTTACTTCCTGACAGGGTATAATTCACCCCTCCACTTT. It is translated as CASSYFLTGYNSPLHF.

In this sample, this clonotype turned up many times. This chain connects TRBV7-2 to TRBJ2-3; tentatively, D is TRBD1 or TRBD2 (7 bases each). The CDR3 sequence is 14 residues long. Trimming stripped 8 bases from V and 4 bases from J, with 16 bases between. Germline assignment: CDR1 SGHTA and CDR2 FQGNSA. This CDR3 reads CASFGGGGSDTQYF. DNA of the CDR3: TGTGCCAGCTTTGGGGGAGGGGGCTCAGATACGCAGTATTTT.

This clonotype was seen ten or more times. This chain uses TRBV5-1 with TRBJ1-1, with TRBD1 as a possible D gene (6 bases). CDR1 is SGHRS and CDR2 is YFSETQ in the germline V gene. This CDR3 comprises 13 residues. Trimming removed 4 bases at V and 8 bases at J, with 15 bases between. The CDR3 DNA reads as TGCGCCAGCAGCACCGACGGGCAGGGGGAAGCTTTCTTT. Protein: CASSTDGQGEAFF.

The rearrangement links TRBV12-3 or TRBV12-4 to TRBJ1-6, with D unclear. Trimming removed 3 bases from V and 5 bases from J, with 5 bases in between. The CDR3 extends over 13 amino acids. In DNA, the CDR3 is TGTGCCAGCAGTTTGGTGAATAATTCACCCCTCCACTTT. It codes for CASSLVNNSPLHF.

This clonotype was detected many times. The V call is TRBV2, the J call TRBJ1-2; possibly TRBD1 for D (5 bases). The CDR3 is made up of 14 amino acids. In germline, CDR1 is SNHLY, CDR2 FYNNEI. V was pared by 2 bases and J by 4 bases, with 11 bases between. This CDR3 reads CASSEQGGAYGYTF. In DNA, the CDR3 is TGTGCCAGCAGTGAACAGGGAGGAGCCTATGGCTACACCTTC.

The chain combines TRBV6-2 or TRBV6-3 with TRBJ2-1; TRBD2 matches at 16 bases. This CDR3 is 20 amino acids long. The junction had 16 bases not matched to a gene; V was cut back by 7 bases and J by 4 bases. Germline loops: CDR1 MNHEY, CDR2 SVGEGT. The CDR3 reads CASTSSPGLAGGPIYNEQFF. CDR3 nucleotide sequence: TGTGCCAGCACTTCCTCGCCGGGACTAGCGGGGGGGCCTATTTACAATGAGCAGTTCTTC.

Many counts were recorded for this clonotype. This rearrangement joins TRBV29-1 to TRBJ1-1; no reliable D call. V lost 7 bases and J 4 bases, leaving 13 bases between the germline ends. The CDR3 is 12 residues long. The germline V gene encodes CDR1 SQVTM and CDR2 ANQGSEA. The CDR3 DNA follows: TGCAGCGCCTCAGTTGAGGGCACTGAAGCTTTCTTT. This codes for CSASVEGTEAFF.

This chain links TRBV4-3 with TRBJ1-6, with a weak D call TRBD1 (5 bases). The CDR3 spans 17 residues. CDR1 is LGHNA, CDR2 YSLEER, per germline. V lost 0 bases to trimming and J lost 3 bases, with 12 bases between them. This CDR3 is CASSQDTGLDYNSPLHF. The CDR3 DNA is TGCGCCAGCAGCCAAGATACGGGGCTGGACTATAATTCACCCCTCCACTTT.

The chain carries TRBV7-2 and TRBJ2-5, with TRBD1 as a possible D gene (7 bases). The CDR3 contains 15 residues. Germline lookup yields CDR1 SGHTA and CDR2 FQGNSA. V shed 4 bases and J shed 5 bases, with 17 bases lying between them. The CDR3 here is CASSWRGQGGETQYF. CDR3 nucleotide sequence: TGTGCCAGCAGCTGGAGGGGGCAAGGGGGTGAGACCCAGTACTTC.

In its sample, this clonotype was seen a few times. The J gene is TRBJ2-7, the V gene TRBV6-2 or TRBV6-3; 7 nucleotides match TRBD2. CDR1 MNHEY and CDR2 SVGEGT come from the germline V gene. The CDR3 is made up of 12 amino acids. V dropped 11 bases and J dropped 3; count of bases not matched to a gene: 7. The CDR3 region has the DNA TGTGCCGGATCGACTAGCAGCTACGAGCAGTACTTC. The encoded protein is CAGSTSSYEQYF.

The chain carries TRBV7-9 and TRBJ2-3, with no clear D. V dropped 5 bases and J dropped 0 bases, with 6 bases sitting between them. Germline assignment: CDR1 SEHNR and CDR2 FQNEAQ (reference sequence). The CDR3 runs 13 residues. The CDR3 loop is CASSGYSTDTQYF. The CDR3, as DNA: TGTGCCAGCAGCGGGTACAGCACAGATACGCAGTATTTT.

The chain couples TRBV5-1 to TRBJ2-1, with 7 positions matching TRBD1. The CDR3 has 15 amino acids. Per the germline V gene, CDR1 is SGHRS and CDR2 is YFSETQ. V trimming: 0 bases; J trimming: 8 bases; junction bases outside the gene matches: 8. The CDR3 bases are TGCGCCAGCAGCTTGGCCTCACAGGGGACCGATGAGCAGTTCTTC. Translating gives CASSLASQGTDEQFF.

The chain links TRBV5-1 to TRBJ1-5; the D gene is possibly TRBD1 (5 bases). V dropped 4 bases and J dropped 3 bases, with 11 bases sitting between them. CDR3 length: 14 amino acids. Germline V gene data show CDR1 as SGHRS and CDR2 as YFSETQ. Written as DNA, the CDR3 is TGCGCCAGCAGCCCCGGGGCGAACAATCAGCCCCAGCATTTT. Amino acids: CASSPGANNQPQHF.

The chain couples TRBV7-6 to TRBJ2-3; 7 nucleotides match TRBD2. Per germline, CDR1 SGHVS and CDR2 FNYEAQ. J gave up 4 bases and V 2 bases, and 3 bases lay outside the gene matches. The CDR3 consists of 14 residues. CDR3 nucleotide sequence: TGTGCCAGCAGCTTAATGGCGGGGGCAGATACGCAGTATTTT. This translates into CASSLMAGADTQYF.

V is TRBV6-2 or TRBV6-3 and J is TRBJ1-2; possibly TRBD1 for D (6 bases). The CDR3 extends over 16 amino acids. Trimming took 4 bases from V and 0 from J, leaving 15 bases between them. Germline V CDR1 and CDR2: MNHEY, SVGEGT. As DNA, the CDR3 is TGTGCCAGCAGTTCGGCGGACAGAGAGTCTAACTATGGCTACACCTTC. It encodes CASSSADRESNYGYTF.